This TCR beta chain originates from a study of T cell changes during pregnancy in multiple sclerosis. The table came from immunoSEQ multiplex PCR; TCRdb's copy has only in-frame clones and leaves some out. The sample contains roughly 38,000 clones, approximately 92% of which appear only once. The CDR3 is 14 amino acids. Looked up from germline, CDR1 is ENHRY and CDR2 is SYGVKD. V was trimmed by 1 base and J by 0 bases, leaving 6 bases between them. This sample comprised CD8+ T cells from peripheral blood mononuclear cells, obtained before pregnancy. The chain uses TRBV10-3 and TRBJ1-1; D is unresolved. The source of this sequence is a female donor with multiple sclerosis, enrolled in a pregnancy study. The CDR3 is CAISEWAMNTEAFF. CDR3 sequence (DNA): TGTGCCATCAGTGAGTGGGCCATGAACACTGAAGCTTTCTTT.